This paragraph reports one T cell receptor (beta chain). The clone's antigen remains unknown. Per-base quality was not reported, and no clone a single base away is much larger than it. This entry belongs to a study of PD-1 blockade in classical Hodgkin lymphoma (TCRdb year 2020). For the wider study: Nivolumab dosing was 3 mg/kg intravenously every 2 weeks, continuing until either disease progression or unacceptable toxicity. The study used CyTOF and TCR beta sequencing to define a peripheral blood immune signature of response to PD-1 blockade in classical Hodgkin lymphoma. Here is what the overall study found, with its caveats: By C4D1, a significant rise was seen in CD4+ TCR diversity but not in CD8+ TCR diversity (p=0.0027 vs p=0.16), and the rise was most apparent among complete responders (p=0.02). Trial patients with a complete response had baseline diversity similar to that of newly diagnosed patients, while partial responders and progressors had significantly lower diversity. Only a single clinical trial cohort was studied, and what caused the repertoire differences, possibly disease activity or prior therapy, remained undefined. Lower diversity was observed in patients in whom nivolumab was started less than 1 year after ASCT, and these patients were excluded from later analyses so that confounding by immune reconstitution would be avoided. Baseline TCR diversity was reported to be lower in newly diagnosed patients than in healthy donors, and even lower in relapsed/refractory patients.

The CDR3 contains 14 residues, cysteine and phenylalanine counted. Only the CDR3 DNA is retained, 42 bases long and in frame from the first base. Germline trimming: 1 base from V, 6 bases from J; junction bases outside gene matches: 5. CDR1 SGHVS and CDR2 FQNEAQ were looked up in the germline V gene. The Qiagen DNeasy kit was used to extract genomic DNA both from unsorted PBMCs and from the negatively selected CD4+ and CD8+ fractions. Amplification of TCR beta CDR3 regions was done by immunoSEQ multiplex PCR with primers that anneal to V and J segments. A synthetic immune receptor repertoire was used to minimize amplification bias, and remaining bias was computationally removed after sequencing. Regarding the original processing steps: Custom Python scripts were used to quantify repertoire diversity as the Shannon entropy index. Unsorted, CD4+ and CD8+ repertoires were examined separately, except in combined analyses, for which CD4+ and CD8+ sequences were merged in silico. A clone was considered expanded if an increase in frequency of at least 2-fold after treatment relative to C1D1 was found, and a pseudocount of 0.5 was applied to clones undetected at baseline. Singleton clones were defined as clones with 0 or 1 copy at C1D1, and non-singleton clones were defined as clones with 2 or more copies. By matching protein sequences in sorted samples from the same patient, clones expanded in unsorted samples were annotated as CD4+, CD8+ or unknown. Wilcoxon tests were applied to paired samples to test diversity changes from C1D1 to C4D1. TCRdb retrieved this table from immuneACCESS and kept in-frame rearrangements only. Not all clones are present; in checked studies, unresolved V genes account for under half, and no reason is known for the remainder. V and J calls and clone size come straight from that table; D and trimming were deduced from the DNA. This sample lists 5,500 to 8,500 clones; roughly four fifths were detected once. Jointly, the top ten make up 25% to 35% of the sample.

The time point tag for this specimen amounts to: cycle 4 day 1 (C4D1), after 6 weeks of nivolumab. Every trial patient had relapsed after autologous stem cell transplantation, and cohorts A, B and C differed in prior brentuximab vedotin exposure. A total of 50 to 70 patients with relapsed/refractory classical Hodgkin lymphoma made up the trial cohort, and each patient's best overall response was complete response, partial response or progressive disease. In the multi-cohort phase II CheckMate 205 trial, trial patients received single-agent nivolumab. An independent review committee assessed best overall response by applying the 2007 International Working Group response criteria. Trial PBMCs were obtained immediately prior to nivolumab initiation (C1D1) and on therapy at cycle 2 day 1 and cycle 4 day 1. Peripheral blood was collected in 8 mL Vacutainer Cell Preparation Tubes, from which PBMCs were isolated by centrifugation and then cryopreserved.

The sequenced sample was peripheral blood mononuclear cells (PBMCs), obtained before the fourth cycle of nivolumab. The TCR originated in a human donor with classical Hodgkin lymphoma. The chain is assembled from TRBV7-8 and TRBJ2-7; TRBD1 lines up with 8 middle nucleotides. The nucleotides are TGTGCCAGCAGCTTAGGTACAGGGGGTTCCGAGCAGTACTTC. It encodes CASSLGTGGSEQYF.